This entry lists 23 T cell receptor beta chains sequenced from one sample in a study of CD8+ T cells in alopecia areata. cDNA reverse transcribed from extracted RNA served as the sequencing template. Profiling relied on immunoSEQ multiplex PCR, and the TCRdb table lists in-frame clones only, not all of them. The data hold roughly 65,000 clones, with approximately 46% observed a single time. The specimen comprised CD8+ T cells sorted from blood, sampled at week 0. The receptors shown here come from a human donor with alopecia areata.

This clone was recorded a few times. The V call is TRBV7-8, the J call TRBJ2-1; TRBD2 matches at 12 bases. Germline CDR1 reads SGHVS; CDR2 reads FQNEAQ. The CDR3 is 16 amino acids. V gave up 6 bases and J gave up 8 bases; unmatched junction bases: 11. CDR3 in DNA: TGTGCCAGCAGTACCTCCTCTAGCGGGAGGGGTGATGAGCAGTTCTTC. Translated, it gives CASSTSSSGRGDEQFF.

V and J are TRBV6-5 and TRBJ2-2; TRBD1 might be the D (6 bases). In germline, CDR1 is MNHEY, CDR2 SVGAGI. The V end was cut by 6 bases, the J end by 0 bases, with 8 bases between. This CDR3 is 14 amino acids long. The DNA for the CDR3 is TGTGCCAGCAGGGACAGCGCGAACACCGGGGAGCTGTTTTTT. Translating it yields CASRDSANTGELFF.

This clone was recorded once. V usage is TRBV15 and J usage is TRBJ2-3; 7 nucleotides match TRBD2. The V and J ends lost 3 bases and 4 bases, in that order; junction bases with no gene match: 10. Per germline, CDR1 LNHNV and CDR2 YYDKDF (reference sequence). This CDR3 is built from 16 residues. CDR3 coding DNA: TGTGCCACCAGCAGTAAAGGAGGGCGGGAGCCAGATACGCAGTATTTT. Amino acids: CATSSKGGREPDTQYF.

This clone was observed a single time. This chain connects TRBV10-2 to TRBJ2-3; D is perhaps TRBD1 or TRBD2 (6 bases each). V dropped 8 bases and J dropped 2 bases, with 14 bases sitting between them. CDR1 and CDR2 from the germline V gene are WSHSY and SAAADI. This CDR3 has 14 residues. CDR3 coding DNA: TGCGCCAGCCAGCCTGGGGGGCCCACAGATACGCAGTATTTT. Protein: CASQPGGPTDTQYF.

The chain combines TRBV4-2 with TRBJ2-7, with TRBD1 matching 9 bases. J was trimmed by 6 bases and V by 1 base; bases with no gene match: 1. The length of the CDR3 is 13 residues. The germline gives CDR1 LGHNA, CDR2 YNFKEQ. CDR3 sequence: CASSQGTGVEQYF. CDR3 bases: TGTGCCAGCAGCCAAGGGACAGGGGTCGAGCAGTACTTC.

J is TRBJ2-7 and V is TRBV29-1; TRBD1 matches at 8 bases. The germline V gene has CDR1 SQVTM and CDR2 ANQGSEA. The CDR3 contains 14 residues. V lost 4 bases to trimming and J lost 0 bases; unmatched junction nucleotides: 5. DNA for the CDR3: TGCAGCGTTGTAGGACAGGGTATCTCCTACGAGCAGTACTTC. Its protein is CSVVGQGISYEQYF.

This sequence joins TRBV29-1 and TRBJ2-1; D ambiguous. The CDR3 is 13 amino acids. Deletions cut 3 bases from V and 5 bases from J, with 11 bases between. CDR1 and CDR2 (germline): SQVTM, ANQGSEA. In nucleotides, the CDR3 is TGCAGCGTTGATTCCGGCAGGCACAATGAGCAGTTCTTC. Translating it yields CSVDSGRHNEQFF.

The chain uses TRBV5-1 and TRBJ1-1; no firm D call. V gave up 4 bases and J gave up 2 bases, with 9 bases separating them. There are 13 residues in the CDR3. CDR1 SGHRS and CDR2 YFSETQ come from the germline V gene. The CDR3 DNA reads TGCGCCAGCAGCCTACCGGACAACACTGAAGCTTTCTTT. This gives the protein CASSLPDNTEAFF.

This clone has a handful of counts. The CDR3 nucleotides are TGCAGCGTTGAAGTCGGATCCTACGAGCAGTACTTC. This translates into CSVEVGSYEQYF. This sequence joins TRBV29-1 and TRBJ2-7; D gene unclear. Germline CDR1 and CDR2: SQVTM and ANQGSEA. Trimming left V 1 base short and J 1 base short, with 5 bases between. This CDR3 comprises 12 residues.

This clone was observed a handful of times. The rearrangement joins TRBV4-1 to TRBJ1-2; unclear D gene. Germline V CDR1 and CDR2: MGHRA, YSYEKL. This CDR3 is 17 amino acids long. V dropped 0 bases and J dropped 4 bases, with 18 bases sitting between them. CDR3 residues: CASSQDVDSGLTYGYTF. CDR3 nucleotides: TGCGCCAGCAGCCAAGATGTGGACTCAGGCCTTACCTATGGCTACACCTTC.

This clone appeared many times. The rearrangement joins TRBV9 to TRBJ2-1, with TRBD2 matching 7 bases. Germline V CDR1 and CDR2: SGDLS, YYNGEE. This CDR3 comprises 16 residues. V gave up 0 bases and J gave up 4 bases; unmatched junction bases: 7. CDR3 in amino acids: CASSVVGGRGYNEQFF. The CDR3, as DNA: TGTGCCAGCAGCGTAGTCGGCGGGAGAGGTTACAATGAGCAGTTCTTC.

By share of the sample, this clone is medium-sized (0.01 to 0.1%). The CDR3 bases are TGTGCCAGCAGTGGCGTCGACAGACTCCACGAGCAGTACTTC. It encodes CASSGVDRLHEQYF. The V gene is TRBV25-1, the J gene TRBJ2-7; weak D call: TRBD1 (5 bases). This CDR3 spans 14 amino acids. The V end was cut by 4 bases, the J end by 5 bases, with 15 bases between. CDR1 is MGHDK and CDR2 is SYGVNS in the germline V gene.

This clone was seen more than once but under ten times. The chain carries TRBV7-8 and TRBJ2-5; 11 bases map to TRBD2. The CDR3 extends over 15 amino acids. CDR1 is SGHVS and CDR2 is FQNEAQ in the germline V gene. The V gene end was trimmed by 4 bases and the J gene end by 5 bases; junction bases not matched to a gene: 6. This chain's CDR3 is CASSSIAGGLETQYF. The CDR3 DNA is TGTGCCAGCAGCTCTATAGCGGGAGGGTTGGAGACCCAGTACTTC.

V usage is TRBV29-1 and J usage is TRBJ1-1; D is unresolved. CDR3 size: 13 residues. Germline CDR1 reads SQVTM; CDR2 reads ANQGSEA. V was trimmed by 6 bases and J by 0 bases, leaving 11 bases between them. The CDR3 region is CSVKGSLNTEAFF. CDR3 coding DNA: TGCAGCGTCAAGGGTTCCCTGAACACTGAAGCTTTCTTT.

The chain couples TRBV25-1 to TRBJ1-2, with D unclear. Trimming took 3 bases from V and 0 from J, leaving 8 bases between them. This CDR3 has 14 residues. The germline V gene has CDR1 MGHDK and CDR2 SYGVNS. DNA of the CDR3: TGTGCCAGCAGTGACTGGGCTACTAACTATGGCTACACCTTC. Amino acids: CASSDWATNYGYTF.

V and J are TRBV5-1 and TRBJ2-1; 7 bases align to TRBD1. Germline V gives CDR1 SGHRS, CDR2 YFSETQ. The V and J ends lost 6 bases and 2 bases, in that order; junction bases with no gene match: 5. This CDR3 spans 14 amino acids. The CDR3 DNA sequence: TGCGCCAGCAAGAGGCAGGGGGCCTACAATGAGCAGTTCTTC. This translates into CASKRQGAYNEQFF.

This rearrangement joins TRBV25-1 to TRBJ2-2, with 9 bases aligning to TRBD2. Germline loops: CDR1 MGHDK, CDR2 SYGVNS. The CDR3 has 16 residues. Trimming took 2 bases from V and 6 from J; bases not matched to a gene: 7. The CDR3 loop is CASSELGGRASGELFF. The CDR3 DNA reads TGTGCCAGCAGTGAACTCGGCGGGAGGGCCTCCGGGGAGCTGTTTTTT.

This chain joins TRBV5-6 and TRBJ2-3; weak D call: TRBD2 (6 bases). V was shortened by 4 bases and J by 4 bases, with 13 bases between the two germline ends. CDR1 is SGHDT and CDR2 is YYEEEE in the germline V gene. The CDR3 runs 14 residues. CDR3 sequence (DNA): TGTGCCAGCAGCCCCGGAGCGGGCCCAGATACGCAGTATTTT. Its protein is CASSPGAGPDTQYF.

This clone has a handful of counts. The V gene is TRBV14, the J gene TRBJ2-5, with 11 bases lining up with TRBD2. CDR1 and CDR2 from the germline V gene are SGHDN and FVKESK. V lost 5 bases and J lost 5; bases outside the gene matches: 10. There are 16 residues in the CDR3. DNA for the CDR3: TGTGCCAGCAGCGATCGAACTAGCGGGAGCTGGGAGACCCAGTACTTC. Translation: CASSDRTSGSWETQYF.

This clone was counted a few times. The rearrangement joins TRBV4-1 to TRBJ2-7; D is perhaps TRBD1 (6 bases). V lost 3 bases, J lost 5 bases, and 14 bases lay in between. CDR1 is MGHRA, CDR2 YSYEKL, per germline. There are 14 residues in the CDR3. CDR3 in amino acids: CASSQTNRVHEQYF. CDR3 sequence (DNA): TGCGCCAGCAGCCAGACGAACAGGGTTCACGAGCAGTACTTC.

This chain links TRBV27 with TRBJ2-7; D is uncertain. The CDR3 is made up of 15 amino acids. The V and J ends lost 7 bases and 3 bases respectively, with 19 bases between them. Germline-derived CDR1 and CDR2 are MNHEY and SMNVEV (reference sequence). The CDR3, as DNA: TGTGCCAGCACCCCCCGTGCGAGGAATTACTACGAGCAGTACTTC. This encodes CASTPRARNYYEQYF.

By proportion, this clone is medium-sized (0.01 to 0.1%). The chain links TRBV2 to TRBJ1-2; 7 bases are a match to TRBD1. The CDR3 sequence is 16 residues long. The V segment lost 6 bases and the J segment 0 bases; nucleotides outside the gene matches: 10. Germline CDR1 and CDR2: SNHLY and FYNNEI. The CDR3 bases are TGTGCCAGCAGCGGGACAGAGAAGTCATCTAACTATGGCTACACCTTC. Residues: CASSGTEKSSNYGYTF.

Only a few counts were recorded for this clone. The V gene is TRBV4-1, the J gene TRBJ1-5, with D tentatively TRBD1 (6 bases). The V and J ends lost 0 bases and 3 bases respectively, with 9 bases between them. The CDR3 runs 15 residues. The germline gives CDR1 MGHRA, CDR2 YSYEKL. CDR3: CASSQETGINQPQHF. The CDR3 nucleotides are TGCGCCAGCAGCCAAGAAACAGGGATCAATCAGCCCCAGCATTTT.